These T cell receptor beta chains were read from a single sample in a study of CD8 T cell repertoires and HIV-1 epitope variants. These receptors' antigens are unknown. Method: immunoSEQ multiplex PCR; TCRdb's copy keeps in-frame clones and lacks some. The data show roughly 5,700 clones, with around 66% seen just once and approximately 42% held by the top ten. What was sequenced was cultured CD8+ T cells derived from PBMCs. The receptor source for this set is a male donor with HIV. CDR3s include the opening cysteine and the closing phenylalanine or tryptophan. A D gene is named only where the DNA matches it firmly. Not all rows give a size; the values are once, few, many and, for expanded clones, a class.

d_call | j_call | v_call | clone_size | cdr3_nt | cdr3_aa
. | TRBJ2-7 | TRBV7-2 | once | TGTGCCAGCAGCTTAGACGGGGGCGCCTCCTACGAGCAGTACTTC | CASSLDGGASYEQYF
. | TRBJ2-2 | TRBV29-1 | . | TGCAGCGTACCCCTCAATTCCGGGGAGCTGTTTTTT | CSVPLNSGELFF
. | TRBJ2-7 | TRBV13 | . | TGTGCCAGCAGCGCATGGGGCCACGAGCAGTACTTC | CASSAWGHEQYF
TRBD2 | TRBJ2-1 | TRBV6-4 | . | TGTGCCAGCAGTGACGCCCCCGGGACTAGCGGGAGAGGGGCGCATGAGCAGTTCTTC | CASSDAPGTSGRGAHEQFF
. | TRBJ2-7 | TRBV28 | . | TGTGCCAGCAGCCCACGGGACACTTTGAACGAGCAGTACTTC | CASSPRDTLNEQYF
TRBD1 | TRBJ1-2 | TRBV5-4 | . | TGTGCCAGCAGCCAGACGGGACAGGGGCGCGGCTACACCTTC | CASSQTGQGRGYTF
. | TRBJ2-2 | TRBV5-4 | . | TGTGCCAGCAGCTTGTTTCCCTCCTCCCCCGGGGAGCTGTTTTTT | CASSLFPSSPGELFF
. | TRBJ2-5 | TRBV6-1 | . | TGTGCCAGCAGTTTAACCACAGAAGCCGGCGAGACCCAGTACTTC | CASSLTTEAGETQYF
. | TRBJ1-1 | TRBV13 | . | TGTGCCAGCAGCCCCGACTTGAACACTGAAGCTTTCTTT | CASSPDLNTEAFF
. | TRBJ2-1 | TRBV7-9 | . | TGTGCCAGCAGCCTGGGGGGTCATCGCAATGAGCAGTTCTTC | CASSLGGHRNEQFF
. | TRBJ1-5 | TRBV19 | . | TGTGCCAGTAGTGTCGGGGAATGGGGCAATCAGCCCCAGCATTTT | CASSVGEWGNQPQHF
. | TRBJ2-1 | TRBV23-1 | . | TGCGCCAGCAGTCAATCGAGTCGGCAGCCCTACAATGAGCAGTTCTTC | CASSQSSRQPYNEQFF
TRBD1 | TRBJ1-1 | TRBV28 | . | TGTGCCAGCAGCACAGGGGGCACTGAAGCTTTCTTT | CASSTGGTEAFF
. | TRBJ2-7 | TRBV6-5 | . | TGTGCCAGCAGACCCCCAATCTCCTACGAGCAGTACTTC | CASRPPISYEQYF
TRBD2 | TRBJ2-6 | TRBV2 | . | TGTGCCAGCAGTGACGGGACTACCTCTGGGGCCAACGTCCTGACTTTC | CASSDGTTSGANVLTF
TRBD1 | TRBJ2-6 | TRBV7-2 | . | TGTGCCAGCAGCCAAGGTCGGCGGACAGGGGGGTTTACTTTC | CASSQGRRTGGFTF
. | TRBJ1-2 | TRBV29-1 | . | TGCAGCGTTTTCATCGGAGGCGGCTACACCTTC | CSVFIGGGYTF
TRBD1 | TRBJ1-5 | TRBV7-2 | . | TGTGCCAGCAGCACGCAGGGGGCAACTGGCAATCAGCCCCAGCATTTT | CASSTQGATGNQPQHF
. | TRBJ2-1 | TRBV27 | . | TGTGCCAGCAGCCGAATCGCCCCGCAGGAGCAGTTCTTC | CASSRIAPQEQFF
TRBD2 | TRBJ2-3 | TRBV2 | . | TGTGCCAGGGGAGGACTAGCGGGCACAGATACGCAGTATTTT | CARGGLAGTDTQYF
. | TRBJ1-4 | TRBV27 | . | TGTGCCAGCAGTTTCGGTGGACTGTTTTTT | CASSFGGLFF
. | TRBJ1-5 | TRBV7-9 | . | TGTGCCAGCAGTAGAGGGGGGGACAATCAGCCCCAGCATTTT | CASSRGGDNQPQHF
TRBD1 | TRBJ2-5 | TRBV15 | . | TGTGCCACCAGCGAATTTGCCCCCGGGACAGGGGGGACCCAGTACTTC | CATSEFAPGTGGTQYF
. | TRBJ2-7 | TRBV5-6 | few | TGTGCCAGCAGCTGGTCCGAAAATATGGTGTACGAGCAGTACTTC | CASSWSENMVYEQYF
. | TRBJ1-2 | TRBV4-3 | . | TGCGCCAGCAGCCAAGGTCTCGGGACTTCCTATGGCTACACCTTC | CASSQGLGTSYGYTF
. | TRBJ2-1 | TRBV7-6 | . | TGTGCCAGCAGCTTAGAATCAGGATATGAGCAGTTCTTC | CASSLESGYEQFF
. | TRBJ2-7 | TRBV5-1 | . | TGCGCCAGCAGCTTGGAGGTCGTTTCCTCCTACGAGCAGTACTTC | CASSLEVVSSYEQYF
TRBD1 | TRBJ2-1 | TRBV2 | . | TGTGCCAGCAGTGAACCCAAGGACAGGGTGGTTGGGAATGAGCAGTTCTTC | CASSEPKDRVVGNEQFF
. | TRBJ2-5 | TRBV28 | . | TGTGCCAGCAGCTCCGCCGGGATAGATCAAGAGACCCAGTACTTC | CASSSAGIDQETQYF
TRBD1 | TRBJ2-7 | TRBV11-1 | . | TGTGCCAGCAGCTTAGGGAGGGGGACAGGACCGACGGAGCAGTACTTC | CASSLGRGTGPTEQYF
TRBD1 | TRBJ2-7 | TRBV27 | . | TGTGCCAGCAGCGGGACAGGCTACGAGCAGTACTTC | CASSGTGYEQYF
. | TRBJ2-7 | TRBV11-2 | . | TGTGCCAGCAGCTTAGAGATCCAGTACGAGCAGTACTTC | CASSLEIQYEQYF
TRBD2 | TRBJ2-1 | TRBV4-3 | few | TGCGCCAGCAGCCAAGACCCAGCGGGGGCCTCCAATGAGCAGTTCTTC | CASSQDPAGASNEQFF